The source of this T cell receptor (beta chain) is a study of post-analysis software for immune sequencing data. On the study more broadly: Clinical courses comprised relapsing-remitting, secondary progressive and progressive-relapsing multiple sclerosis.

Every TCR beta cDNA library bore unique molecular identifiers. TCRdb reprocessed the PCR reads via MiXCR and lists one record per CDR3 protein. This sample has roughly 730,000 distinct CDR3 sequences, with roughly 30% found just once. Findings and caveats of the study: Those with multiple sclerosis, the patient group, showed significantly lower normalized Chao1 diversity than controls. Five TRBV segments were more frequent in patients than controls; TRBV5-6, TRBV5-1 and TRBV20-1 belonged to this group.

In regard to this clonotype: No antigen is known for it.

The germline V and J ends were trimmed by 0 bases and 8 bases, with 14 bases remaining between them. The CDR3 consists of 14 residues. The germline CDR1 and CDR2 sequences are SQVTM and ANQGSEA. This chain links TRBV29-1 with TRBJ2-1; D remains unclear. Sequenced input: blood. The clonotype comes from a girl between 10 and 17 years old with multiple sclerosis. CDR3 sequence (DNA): TGCAGCGTTGAAGACCCCCCGTCCCCCGATGAGCAGTTCTTC. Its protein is CSVEDPPSPDEQFF.